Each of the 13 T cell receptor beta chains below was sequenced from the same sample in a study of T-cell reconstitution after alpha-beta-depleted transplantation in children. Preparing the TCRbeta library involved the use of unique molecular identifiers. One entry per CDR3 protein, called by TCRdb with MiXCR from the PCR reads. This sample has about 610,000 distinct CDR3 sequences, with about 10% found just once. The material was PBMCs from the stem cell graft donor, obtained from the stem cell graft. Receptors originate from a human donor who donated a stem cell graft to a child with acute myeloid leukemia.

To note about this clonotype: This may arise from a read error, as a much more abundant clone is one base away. The CDR3, as DNA: TGCAGCGTGGAGGGGGCCTACGAGCAGTACTTC. Translated: CSVEGAYEQYF. The chain has TRBV29-1 and TRBJ2-7; D may be TRBD1 or TRBD2 (6 bases each). Germline V gene sequence: CDR1 SQVTM, CDR2 ANQGSEA. The V end was cut by 6 bases, the J end by 2 bases, with 8 bases between. The CDR3 extends over 11 amino acids.

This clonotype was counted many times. The CDR3 sequence is CASSDTLDYYYEQYF. For the CDR3, the DNA is TGTGCCAGCAGCGACACCCTGGACTACTATTACGAGCAGTACTTC. The chain is built from TRBV7-9 and TRBJ2-7; the D gene is possibly TRBD2 (6 bases). The germline V gene encodes CDR1 SEHNR and CDR2 FQNEAQ (reference sequence). Trimming removed 5 bases from V and 4 bases from J, with 18 bases in between. The length of the CDR3 is 15 residues.

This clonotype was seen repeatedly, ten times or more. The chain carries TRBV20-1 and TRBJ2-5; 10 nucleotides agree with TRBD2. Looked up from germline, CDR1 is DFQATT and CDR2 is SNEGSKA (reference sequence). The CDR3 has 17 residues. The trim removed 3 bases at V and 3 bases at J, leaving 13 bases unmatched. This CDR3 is CSARAYSSGTSEETQYF. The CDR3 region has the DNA TGCAGTGCTAGGGCCTACAGCTCCGGGACTAGCGAAGAGACCCAGTACTTC.

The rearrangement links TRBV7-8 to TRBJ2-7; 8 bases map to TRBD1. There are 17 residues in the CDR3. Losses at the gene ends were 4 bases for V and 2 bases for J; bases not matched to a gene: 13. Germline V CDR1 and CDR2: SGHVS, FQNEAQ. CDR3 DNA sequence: TGTGCCAGCAGCTACCCCCGACAGGGGCTGGGAACCTACGAGCAGTACTTC. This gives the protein CASSYPRQGLGTYEQYF.

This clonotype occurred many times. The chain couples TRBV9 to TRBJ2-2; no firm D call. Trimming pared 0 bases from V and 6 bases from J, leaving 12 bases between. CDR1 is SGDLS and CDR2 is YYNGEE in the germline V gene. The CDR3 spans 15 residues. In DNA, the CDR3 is TGTGCCAGCAGCGTAGCTTCGGGCATGGCCGGGGAGCTGTTTTTT. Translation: CASSVASGMAGELFF.

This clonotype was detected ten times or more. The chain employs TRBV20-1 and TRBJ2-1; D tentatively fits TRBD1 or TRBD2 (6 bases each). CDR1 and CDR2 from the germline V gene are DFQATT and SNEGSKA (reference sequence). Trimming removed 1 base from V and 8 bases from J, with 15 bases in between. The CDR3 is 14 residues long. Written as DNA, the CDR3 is TGCAGTGCTAGAGTTAGGGCTAGGGGGGATGAGCAGTTCTTC. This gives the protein CSARVRARGDEQFF.

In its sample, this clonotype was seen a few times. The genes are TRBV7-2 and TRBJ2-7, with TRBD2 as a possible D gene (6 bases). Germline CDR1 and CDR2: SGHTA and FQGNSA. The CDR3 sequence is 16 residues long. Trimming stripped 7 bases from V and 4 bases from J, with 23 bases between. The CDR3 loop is CASTNLPGGGEYEQYF. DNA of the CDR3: TGTGCCAGCACCAACCTACCCGGAGGAGGGGAGTACGAGCAGTACTTC.

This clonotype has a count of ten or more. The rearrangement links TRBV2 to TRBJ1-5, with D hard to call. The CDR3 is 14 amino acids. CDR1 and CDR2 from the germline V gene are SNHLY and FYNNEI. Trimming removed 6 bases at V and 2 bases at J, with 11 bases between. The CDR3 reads CASSAGPRNQPQHF. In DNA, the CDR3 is TGTGCCAGCAGCGCCGGGCCCCGCAATCAGCCCCAGCATTTT.

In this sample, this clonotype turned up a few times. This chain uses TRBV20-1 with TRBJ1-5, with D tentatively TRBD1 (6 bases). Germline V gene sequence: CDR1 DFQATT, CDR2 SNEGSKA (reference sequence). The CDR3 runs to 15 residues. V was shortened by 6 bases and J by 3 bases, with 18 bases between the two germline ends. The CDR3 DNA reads TGCAGTGCAGAGGAGGGGGGGACCTACAATCAGCCCCAGCATTTT. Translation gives CSAEEGGTYNQPQHF.

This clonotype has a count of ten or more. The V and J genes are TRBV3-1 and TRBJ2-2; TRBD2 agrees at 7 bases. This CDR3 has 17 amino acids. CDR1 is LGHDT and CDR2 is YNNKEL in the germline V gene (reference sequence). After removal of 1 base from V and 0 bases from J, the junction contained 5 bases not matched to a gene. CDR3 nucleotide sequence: TGTGCCAGCAGCCAAGTGGGAGGGTTGTCGAACACCGGGGAGCTGTTTTTT. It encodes CASSQVGGLSNTGELFF. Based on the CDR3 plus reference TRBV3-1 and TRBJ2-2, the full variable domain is DTAVSQTPKYLVTQMGNDKSIKCEQNLGHDTMYWYKQDSKKFLKIMFSYNNKELIINETVPNRFSPKSPDKAHLNLHINSLELGDSAVYFCASSQVGGLSNTGELFFGEGSRLTVL.

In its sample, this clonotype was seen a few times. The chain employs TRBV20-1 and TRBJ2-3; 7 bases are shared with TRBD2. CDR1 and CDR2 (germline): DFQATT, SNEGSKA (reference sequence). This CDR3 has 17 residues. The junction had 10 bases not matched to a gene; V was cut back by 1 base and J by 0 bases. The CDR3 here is CSARVLGGGSSTDTQYF. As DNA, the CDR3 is TGCAGTGCTAGAGTCCTCGGTGGCGGGAGTAGCACAGATACGCAGTATTTT.

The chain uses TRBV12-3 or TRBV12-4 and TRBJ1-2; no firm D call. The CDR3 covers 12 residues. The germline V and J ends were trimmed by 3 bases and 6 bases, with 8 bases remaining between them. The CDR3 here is CASSLGRDGYTF. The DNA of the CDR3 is TGTGCCAGCAGTTTGGGCAGAGATGGCTACACCTTC.

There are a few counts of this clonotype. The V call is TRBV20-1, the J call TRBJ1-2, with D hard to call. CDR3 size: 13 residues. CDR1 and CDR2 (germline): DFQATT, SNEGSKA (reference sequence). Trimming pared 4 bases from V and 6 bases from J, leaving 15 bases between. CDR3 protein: CSAKRAQQDGYTF. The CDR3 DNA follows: TGCAGTGCTAAGAGGGCGCAACAAGATGGCTACACCTTC.